The text below deals with one T cell receptor beta chain. Authors' methods: Amplified reference gene primers provided the basis for estimating nucleated cell counts. Assay: immunoSEQ multiplex PCR; the TCRdb copy retains only in-frame clones and omits some. The V and J calls and clone size were taken over from that table, and D and trimming were inferred from the DNA. This table has approximately 250,000 clones, approximately 88% appearing once. The data originate from a study of blood T cell repertoires in COVID-19. At the level of the study: Acute-phase and convalescent COVID-19 samples originated in the United States, Italy and Spain.

Participant ages covered roughly 18 to 90 years across 20 to 30 US areas. A case of COVID-19 had been met by exposed participants within 2 weeks before study entry. The CDR3 is 13 amino acids. Germline loops: CDR1 MNHNY, CDR2 SVGAGI (reference sequence). V lost 6 bases to trimming and J lost 7 bases, with 10 bases between them. V gene TRBV6-6 combines with J gene TRBJ1-6; no firm D call. The receptor was isolated from a woman between 35 and 50 years old who had been exposed to COVID-19. Sequenced input: PBMCs or T cells enriched from blood (not recorded which). This CDR3 is CASSNGGNSPLHF. The CDR3 DNA is TGTGCCAGCAGCAACGGAGGGAATTCACCCCTCCACTTT.